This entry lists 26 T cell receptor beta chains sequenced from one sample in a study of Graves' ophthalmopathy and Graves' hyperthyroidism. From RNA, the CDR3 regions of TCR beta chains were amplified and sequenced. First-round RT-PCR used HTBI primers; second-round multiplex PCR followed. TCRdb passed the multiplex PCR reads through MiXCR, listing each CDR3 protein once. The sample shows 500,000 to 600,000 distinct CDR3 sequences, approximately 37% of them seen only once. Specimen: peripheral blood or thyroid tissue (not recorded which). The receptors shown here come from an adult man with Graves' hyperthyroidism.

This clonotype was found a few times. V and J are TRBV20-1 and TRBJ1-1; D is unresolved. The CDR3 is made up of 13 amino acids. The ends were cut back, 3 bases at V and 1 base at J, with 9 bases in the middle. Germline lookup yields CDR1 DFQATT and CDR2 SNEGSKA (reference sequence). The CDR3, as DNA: TGCAGTGCTAGGAGTGTGGAGAACACTGAAGCTTTCTTT. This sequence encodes CSARSVENTEAFF.

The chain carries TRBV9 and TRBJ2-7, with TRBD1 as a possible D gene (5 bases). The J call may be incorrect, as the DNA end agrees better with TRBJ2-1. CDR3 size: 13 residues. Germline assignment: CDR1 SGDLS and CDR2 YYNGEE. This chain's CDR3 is CASSAQGWGEQFF. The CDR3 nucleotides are TGTGCCAGCAGCGCCCAGGGTTGGGGTGAGCAGTTCTTC.

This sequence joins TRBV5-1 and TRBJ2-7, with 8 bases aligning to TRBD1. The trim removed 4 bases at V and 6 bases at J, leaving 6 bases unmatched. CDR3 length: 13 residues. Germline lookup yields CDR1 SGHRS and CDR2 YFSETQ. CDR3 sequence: CASSTGQGAEQYF. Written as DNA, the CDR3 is TGCGCCAGCAGCACAGGACAGGGAGCCGAGCAGTACTTC.

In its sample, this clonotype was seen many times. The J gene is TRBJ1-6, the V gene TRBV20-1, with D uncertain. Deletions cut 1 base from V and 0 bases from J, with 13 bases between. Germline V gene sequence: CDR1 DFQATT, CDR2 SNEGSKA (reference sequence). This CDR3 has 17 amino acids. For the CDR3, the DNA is TGCAGTGCTAGAGGGTACCCGTCAAGCTCCTATAATTCACCCCTCCACTTT. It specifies CSARGYPSSSYNSPLHF.

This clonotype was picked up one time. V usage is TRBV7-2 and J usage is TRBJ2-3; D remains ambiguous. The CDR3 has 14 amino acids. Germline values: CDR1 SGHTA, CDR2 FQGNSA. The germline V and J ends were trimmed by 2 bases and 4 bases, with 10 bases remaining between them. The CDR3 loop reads CASSLNGVADTQYF. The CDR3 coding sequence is TGTGCCAGCAGCTTAAATGGTGTTGCAGATACGCAGTATTTT. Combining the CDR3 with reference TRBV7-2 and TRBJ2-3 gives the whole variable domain GAGVSQSPSNKVTEKGKDVELRCDPISGHTALYWYRQSLGQGLEFLIYFQGNSAPDKSGLPSDRFSAERTGGSVSTLTIQRTQQEDSAVYLCASSLNGVADTQYFGPGTRLTVL.

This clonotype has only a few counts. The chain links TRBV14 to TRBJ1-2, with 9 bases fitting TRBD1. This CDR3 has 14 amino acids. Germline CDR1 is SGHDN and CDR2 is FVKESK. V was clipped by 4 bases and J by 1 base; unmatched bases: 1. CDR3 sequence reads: CASSPDRGNYGYTF. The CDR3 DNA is TGTGCCAGCAGCCCGGACAGGGGTAACTATGGCTACACCTTC. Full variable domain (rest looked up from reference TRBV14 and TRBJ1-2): EAGVTQFPSHSVIEKGQTVTLRCDPISGHDNLYWYRRVMGKEIKFLLHFVKESKQDESGMPNNRFLAERTGGTYSTLKVQPAELEDSGVYFCASSPDRGNYGYTFGSGTRLTVV.

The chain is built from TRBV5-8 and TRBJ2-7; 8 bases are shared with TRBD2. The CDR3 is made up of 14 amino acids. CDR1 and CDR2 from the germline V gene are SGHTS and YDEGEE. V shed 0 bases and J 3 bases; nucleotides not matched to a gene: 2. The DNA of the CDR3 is TGTGCCAGCAGCTTGGCCACTAGCGGCTACGAGCAGTACTTC. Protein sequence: CASSLATSGYEQYF.

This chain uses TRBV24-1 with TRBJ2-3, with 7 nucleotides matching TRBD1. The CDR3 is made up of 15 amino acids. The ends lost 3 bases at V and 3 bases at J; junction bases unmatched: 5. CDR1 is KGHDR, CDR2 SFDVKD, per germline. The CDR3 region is CATSDPTGATDTQYF. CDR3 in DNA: TGTGCCACCAGTGATCCCACAGGGGCGACAGATACGCAGTATTTT.

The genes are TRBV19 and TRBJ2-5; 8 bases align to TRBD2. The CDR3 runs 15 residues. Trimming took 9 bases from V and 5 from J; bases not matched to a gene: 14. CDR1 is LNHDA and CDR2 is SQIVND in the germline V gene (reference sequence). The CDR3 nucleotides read TGTGCCAGCAGGGGCGGGAGCGGGAGAGCCGAGACCCAGTACTTC. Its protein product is CASRGGSGRAETQYF. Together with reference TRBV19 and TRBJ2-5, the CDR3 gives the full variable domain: DGGITQSPKYLFRKEGQNVTLSCEQNLNHDAMYWYRQDPGQGLRLIYYSQIVNDFQKGDIAEGYSVSREKKESFPLTVTSAQKNPTAFYLCASRGGSGRAETQYFGPGTRLLVL.

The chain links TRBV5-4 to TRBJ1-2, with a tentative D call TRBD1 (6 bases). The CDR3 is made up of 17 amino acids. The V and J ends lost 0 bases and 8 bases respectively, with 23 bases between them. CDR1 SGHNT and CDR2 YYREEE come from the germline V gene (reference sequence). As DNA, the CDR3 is TGTGCCAGCAGCTTGGCCGGGGCAGGGGCTATAGTAGGAGGCTACACCTTC. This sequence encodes CASSLAGAGAIVGGYTF. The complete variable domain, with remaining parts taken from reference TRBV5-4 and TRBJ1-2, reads ETGVTQSPTHLIKTRGQQVTLRCSSQSGHNTVSWYQQALGQGPQFIFQYYREEENGRGNFPPRFSGLQFPNYSSELNVNALELDDSALYLCASSLAGAGAIVGGYTFGSGTRLTVV.

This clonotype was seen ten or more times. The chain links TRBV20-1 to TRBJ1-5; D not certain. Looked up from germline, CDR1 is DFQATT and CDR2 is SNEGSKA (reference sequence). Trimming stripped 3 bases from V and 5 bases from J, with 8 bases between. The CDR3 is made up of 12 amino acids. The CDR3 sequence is CSASRQDQPQHF. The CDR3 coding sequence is TGCAGTGCTAGCAGGCAGGATCAGCCCCAGCATTTT.

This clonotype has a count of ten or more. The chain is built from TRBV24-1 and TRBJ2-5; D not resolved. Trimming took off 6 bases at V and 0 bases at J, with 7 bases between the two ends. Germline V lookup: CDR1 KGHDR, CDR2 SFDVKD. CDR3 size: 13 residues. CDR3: CATSPVDQETQYF. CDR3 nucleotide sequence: TGTGCCACCAGTCCTGTGGACCAAGAGACCCAGTACTTC.

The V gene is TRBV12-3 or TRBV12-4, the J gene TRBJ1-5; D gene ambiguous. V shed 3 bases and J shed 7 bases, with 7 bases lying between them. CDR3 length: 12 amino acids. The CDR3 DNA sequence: TGTGCCAGCAGTTTTAACGAACAGCCCCAGCATTTT. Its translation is CASSFNEQPQHF.

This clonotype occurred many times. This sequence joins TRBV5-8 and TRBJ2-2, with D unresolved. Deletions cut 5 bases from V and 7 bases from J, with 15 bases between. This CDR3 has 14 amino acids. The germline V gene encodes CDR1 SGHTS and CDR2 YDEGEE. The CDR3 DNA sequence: TGTGCCAGCAGTCTCCTCCTGCAAAGCGGGGAGCTGTTTTTT. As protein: CASSLLLQSGELFF.

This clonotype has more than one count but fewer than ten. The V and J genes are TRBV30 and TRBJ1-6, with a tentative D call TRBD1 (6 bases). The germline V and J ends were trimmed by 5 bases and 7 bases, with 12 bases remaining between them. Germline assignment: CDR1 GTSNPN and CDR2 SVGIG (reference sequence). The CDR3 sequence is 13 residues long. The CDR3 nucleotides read TGTGCCTGGCGTCTGGGGGCGAATTCACCCCTCCACTTT. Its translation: CAWRLGANSPLHF.

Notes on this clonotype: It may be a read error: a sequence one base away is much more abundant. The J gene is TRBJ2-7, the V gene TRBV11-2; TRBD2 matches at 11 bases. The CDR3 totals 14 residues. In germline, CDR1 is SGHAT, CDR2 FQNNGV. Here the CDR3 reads CAGSPLAGGHEQYF. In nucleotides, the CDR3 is TGTGCCGGCAGTCCCCTAGCGGGGGGCCACGAGCAGTACTTC.

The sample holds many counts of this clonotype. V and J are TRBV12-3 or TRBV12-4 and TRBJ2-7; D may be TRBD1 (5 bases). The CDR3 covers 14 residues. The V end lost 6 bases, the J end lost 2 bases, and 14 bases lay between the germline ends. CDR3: CASRPEKGPYEQYF. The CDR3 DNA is TGTGCCAGCAGACCGGAGAAGGGGCCCTACGAGCAGTACTTC.

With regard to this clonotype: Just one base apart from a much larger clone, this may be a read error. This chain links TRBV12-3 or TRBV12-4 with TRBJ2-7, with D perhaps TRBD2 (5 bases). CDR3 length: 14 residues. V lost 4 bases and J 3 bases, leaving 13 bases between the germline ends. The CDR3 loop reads CASSYGSGCYEQYF. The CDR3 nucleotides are TGTGCCAGCAGTTACGGGTCGGGGTGCTACGAGCAGTACTTC.

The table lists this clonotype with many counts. The CDR3, as DNA: TGTGCCTCCCGGGACAGGGTCTCCTACGAGCAGTACTTC. Protein product: CASRDRVSYEQYF. The J gene is TRBJ2-7, the V gene TRBV10-3, with 9 bases fitting TRBD1. V dropped 11 bases and J dropped 0; count of bases not matched to a gene: 5. This CDR3 has 13 amino acids. Germline CDR1 ENHRY, CDR2 SYGVKD.

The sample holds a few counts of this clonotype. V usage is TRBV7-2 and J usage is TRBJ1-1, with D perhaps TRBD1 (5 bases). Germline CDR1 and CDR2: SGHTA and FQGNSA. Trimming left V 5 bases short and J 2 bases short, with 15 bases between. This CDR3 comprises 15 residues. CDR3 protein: CASSPLGQQNTEAFF. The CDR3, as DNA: TGTGCCAGCAGCCCACTGGGGCAGCAAAACACTGAAGCTTTCTTT.

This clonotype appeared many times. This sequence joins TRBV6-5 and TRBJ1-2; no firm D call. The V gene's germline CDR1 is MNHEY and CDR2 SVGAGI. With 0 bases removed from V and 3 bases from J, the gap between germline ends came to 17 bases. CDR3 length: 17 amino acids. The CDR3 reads CASSYSAQQLFYYGYTF. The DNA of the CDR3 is TGTGCCAGCAGTTACTCGGCGCAGCAACTCTTCTACTATGGCTACACCTTC.

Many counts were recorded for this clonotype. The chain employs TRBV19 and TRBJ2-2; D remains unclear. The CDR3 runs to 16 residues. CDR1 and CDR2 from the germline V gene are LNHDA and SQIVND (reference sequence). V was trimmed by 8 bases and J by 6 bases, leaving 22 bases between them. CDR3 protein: CASHHPRKVRSGELFF. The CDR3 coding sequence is TGTGCCAGTCACCACCCTCGGAAGGTTCGGTCCGGGGAGCTGTTTTTT.

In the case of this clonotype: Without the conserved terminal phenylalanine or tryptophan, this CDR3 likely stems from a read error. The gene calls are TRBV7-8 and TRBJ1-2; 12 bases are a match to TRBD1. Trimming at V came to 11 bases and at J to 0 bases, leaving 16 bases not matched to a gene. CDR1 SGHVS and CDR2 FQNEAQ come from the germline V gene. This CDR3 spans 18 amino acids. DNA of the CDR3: TGTGCCTCGATTAATAACCGGGACAGGGGGCTTCCTAACTATGGCTACACCCTC. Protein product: CASINNRDRGLPNYGYTL.

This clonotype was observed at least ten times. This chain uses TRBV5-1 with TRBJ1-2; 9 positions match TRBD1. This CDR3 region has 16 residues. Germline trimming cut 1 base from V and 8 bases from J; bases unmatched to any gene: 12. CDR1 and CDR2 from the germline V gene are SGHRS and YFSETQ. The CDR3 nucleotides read TGCGCCAGCAGCTTGTCGGGACAGGGAAAGACGAGAGGCTACACCTTC. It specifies CASSLSGQGKTRGYTF.

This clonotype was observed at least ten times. The CDR3 is CASSVTPSSYEQYF. Here the CDR3 DNA reads TGTGCCAGCAGCGTCACCCCGAGCTCCTACGAGCAGTACTTC. This chain connects TRBV7-3 to TRBJ2-7; no clear D. The germline gives CDR1 SGHTA, CDR2 FQGTGA. This CDR3 comprises 14 residues. V was clipped by 5 bases and J by 0 bases, with 11 bases between them. Combining the CDR3 with reference TRBV7-3 and TRBJ2-7 gives the whole variable domain GAGVSQTPSNKVTEKGKYVELRCDPISGHTALYWYRQSLGQGPEFLIYFQGTGAADDSGLPNDRFFAVRPEGSVSTLKIQRTERGDSAVYLCASSVTPSSYEQYFGPGTRLTVT.

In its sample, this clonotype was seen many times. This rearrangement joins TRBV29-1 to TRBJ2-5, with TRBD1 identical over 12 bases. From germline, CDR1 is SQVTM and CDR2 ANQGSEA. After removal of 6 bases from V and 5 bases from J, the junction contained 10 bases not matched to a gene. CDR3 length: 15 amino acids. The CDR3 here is CSVAPGTGGRETQYF. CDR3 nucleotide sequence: TGCAGCGTCGCTCCCGGGACAGGGGGCAGGGAGACCCAGTACTTC.